What follows is one T cell receptor (beta chain) and its context. Other nucleotide sequences in the sample specify the same CDR3. These data are taken from a study of blood T cell repertoires in COVID-19. In the study overall: Donors in the United States, Italy and Spain gave samples during acute or convalescent COVID-19. In each case, the material was cDNA or gDNA derived from T cells, B-cell-depleted T cells, or PBMCs.

This CDR3 has 14 residues. Germline CDR1 SGHDN, CDR2 FVKESK. Trimming removed 4 bases from V and 2 bases from J; junction bases left unmatched: 4. Data came from immunoSEQ multiplex PCR; TCRdb stores just in-frame clones and leaves some out. This table holds 35,000 to 50,000 clones, roughly 74% found once. Sequenced sample: peripheral blood. V and J are TRBV14 and TRBJ1-1, with 7 nucleotides matching TRBD1. This TCR was recovered from a man aged 80 or over with acute or convalescent COVID-19. CDR3 bases: TGTGCCAGCAGCCTGACAGGGCGAAACACTGAAGCTTTCTTT. Protein product: CASSLTGRNTEAFF.